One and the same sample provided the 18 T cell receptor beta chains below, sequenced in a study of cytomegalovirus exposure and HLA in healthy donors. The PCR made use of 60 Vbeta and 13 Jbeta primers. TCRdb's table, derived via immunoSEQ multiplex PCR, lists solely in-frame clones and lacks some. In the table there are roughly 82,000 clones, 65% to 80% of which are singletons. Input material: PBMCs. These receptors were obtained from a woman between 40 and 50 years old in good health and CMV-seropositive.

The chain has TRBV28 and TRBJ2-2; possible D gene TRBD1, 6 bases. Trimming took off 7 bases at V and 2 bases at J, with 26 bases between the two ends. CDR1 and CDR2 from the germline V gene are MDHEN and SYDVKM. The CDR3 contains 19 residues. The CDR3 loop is CASIKNGAGAHLNTGELFF. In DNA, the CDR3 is TGTGCCAGCATCAAAAATGGGGCAGGGGCTCACCTAAACACCGGGGAGCTGTTTTTT.

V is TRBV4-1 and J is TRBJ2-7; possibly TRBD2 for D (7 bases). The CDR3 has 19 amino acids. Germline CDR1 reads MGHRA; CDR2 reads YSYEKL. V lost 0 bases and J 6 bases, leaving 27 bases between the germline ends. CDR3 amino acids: CASSQERGGGRTPTGEQYF. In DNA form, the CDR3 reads TGCGCCAGCAGCCAAGAAAGAGGGGGGGGCCGGACCCCAACGGGCGAGCAGTACTTC.

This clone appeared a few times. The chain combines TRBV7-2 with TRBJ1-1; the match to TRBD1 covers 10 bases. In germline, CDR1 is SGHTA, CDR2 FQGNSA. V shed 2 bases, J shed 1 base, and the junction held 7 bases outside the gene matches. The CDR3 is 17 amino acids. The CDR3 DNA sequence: TGTGCCAGCAGCTTAAGGAAGGGACAGGGGACGAACACTGAAGCTTTCTTT. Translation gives CASSLRKGQGTNTEAFF.

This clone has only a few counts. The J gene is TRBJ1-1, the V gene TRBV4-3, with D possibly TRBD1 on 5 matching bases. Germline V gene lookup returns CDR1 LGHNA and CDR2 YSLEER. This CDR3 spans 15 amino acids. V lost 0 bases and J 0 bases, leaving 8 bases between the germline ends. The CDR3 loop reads CASSQEVTVNTEAFF. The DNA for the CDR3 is TGCGCCAGCAGCCAAGAAGTGACAGTGAACACTGAAGCTTTCTTT.

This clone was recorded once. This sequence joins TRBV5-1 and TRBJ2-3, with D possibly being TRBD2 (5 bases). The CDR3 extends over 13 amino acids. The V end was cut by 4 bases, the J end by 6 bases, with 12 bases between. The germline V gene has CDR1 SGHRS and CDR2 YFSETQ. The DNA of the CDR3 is TGCGCCAGCAGCACACTAGTAATGGATACGCAGTATTTT. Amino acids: CASSTLVMDTQYF. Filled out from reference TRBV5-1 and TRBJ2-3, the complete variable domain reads KAGVTQTPRYLIKTRGQQVTLSCSPISGHRSVSWYQQTPGQGLQFLFEYFSETQRNKGNFPGRFSGRQFSNSRSEMNVSTLELGDSALYLCASSTLVMDTQYFGPGTRLTVL.

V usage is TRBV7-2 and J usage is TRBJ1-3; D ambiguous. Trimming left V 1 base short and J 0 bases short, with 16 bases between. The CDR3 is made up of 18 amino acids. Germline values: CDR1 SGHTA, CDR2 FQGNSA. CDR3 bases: TGTGCCAGCAGCTTAGGGGTCGGAGGGTTCCTCTCTGGAAACACCATATATTTT. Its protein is CASSLGVGGFLSGNTIYF.

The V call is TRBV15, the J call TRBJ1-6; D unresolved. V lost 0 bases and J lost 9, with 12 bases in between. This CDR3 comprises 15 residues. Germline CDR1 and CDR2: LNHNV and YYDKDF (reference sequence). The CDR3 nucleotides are TGTGCCACCAGCAGAGACAAGGGAGGAAGTTCACCCCTCCACTTT. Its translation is CATSRDKGGSSPLHF.

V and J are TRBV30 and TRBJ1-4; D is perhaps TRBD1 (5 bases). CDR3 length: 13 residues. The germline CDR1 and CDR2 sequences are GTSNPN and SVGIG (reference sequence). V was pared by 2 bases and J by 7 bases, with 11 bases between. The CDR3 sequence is CAWSLRVGEKLFF. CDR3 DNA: TGTGCCTGGAGTCTCAGGGTGGGTGAAAAACTGTTTTTT. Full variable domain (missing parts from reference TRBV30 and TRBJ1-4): SQTIHQWPATLVQPVGSPLSLECTVEGTSNPNLYWYRQAAGRGLQLLFYSVGIGQISSEVPQNLSASRPQDRQFILSSKKLLLSDSGFYLCAWSLRVGEKLFFGSGTQLSVL.

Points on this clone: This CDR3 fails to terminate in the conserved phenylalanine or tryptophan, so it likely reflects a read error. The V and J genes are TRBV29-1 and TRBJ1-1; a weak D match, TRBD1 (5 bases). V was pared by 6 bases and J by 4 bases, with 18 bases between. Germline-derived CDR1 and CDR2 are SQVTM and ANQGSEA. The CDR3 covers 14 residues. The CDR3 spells CSVTGRQGSTEAFL. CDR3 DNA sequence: TGCAGCGTCACCGGGAGGCAGGGTAGCACTGAAGCTTTCCTT.

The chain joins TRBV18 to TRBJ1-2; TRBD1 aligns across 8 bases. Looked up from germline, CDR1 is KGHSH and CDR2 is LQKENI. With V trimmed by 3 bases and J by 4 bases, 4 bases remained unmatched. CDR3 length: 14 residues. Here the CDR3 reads CASSPDRVSYGYTF. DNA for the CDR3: TGTGCCAGCTCACCGGACAGGGTGAGCTATGGCTACACCTTC.

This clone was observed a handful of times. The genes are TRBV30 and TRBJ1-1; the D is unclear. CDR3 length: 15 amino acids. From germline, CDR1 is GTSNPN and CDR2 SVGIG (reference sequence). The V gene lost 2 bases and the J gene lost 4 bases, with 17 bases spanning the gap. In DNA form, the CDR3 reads TGTGCCTGGAGTCAAACCCTATCCACCGGCACTGAAGCTTTCTTT. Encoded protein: CAWSQTLSTGTEAFF.

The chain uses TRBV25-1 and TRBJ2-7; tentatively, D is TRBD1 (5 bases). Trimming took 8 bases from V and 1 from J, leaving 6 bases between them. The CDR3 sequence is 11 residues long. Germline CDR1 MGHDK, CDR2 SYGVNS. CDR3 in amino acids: CASQGSYEQYF. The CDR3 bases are TGTGCCAGCCAGGGTTCCTACGAGCAGTACTTC.

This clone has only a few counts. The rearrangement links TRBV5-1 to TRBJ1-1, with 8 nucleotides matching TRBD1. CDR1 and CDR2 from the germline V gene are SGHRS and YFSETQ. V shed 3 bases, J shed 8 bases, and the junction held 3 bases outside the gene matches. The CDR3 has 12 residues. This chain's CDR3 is CASSSQGAEAFF. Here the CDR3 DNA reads TGCGCCAGCAGCTCCCAGGGGGCCGAAGCTTTCTTT.

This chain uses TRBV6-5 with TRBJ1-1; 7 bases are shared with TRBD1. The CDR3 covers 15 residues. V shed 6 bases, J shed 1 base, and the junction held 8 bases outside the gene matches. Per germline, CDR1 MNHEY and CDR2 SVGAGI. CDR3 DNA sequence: TGTGCCAGCAGGAACAGGGGCTTGGGGAACACTGAAGCTTTCTTT. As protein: CASRNRGLGNTEAFF.

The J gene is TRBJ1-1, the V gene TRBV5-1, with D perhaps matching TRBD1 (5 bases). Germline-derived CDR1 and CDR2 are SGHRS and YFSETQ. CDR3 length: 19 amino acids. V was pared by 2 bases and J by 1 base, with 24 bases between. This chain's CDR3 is CASSLRTTLSQNKNTEAFF. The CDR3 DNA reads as TGCGCCAGCAGCTTAAGGACAACCTTATCCCAAAACAAGAACACTGAAGCTTTCTTT.

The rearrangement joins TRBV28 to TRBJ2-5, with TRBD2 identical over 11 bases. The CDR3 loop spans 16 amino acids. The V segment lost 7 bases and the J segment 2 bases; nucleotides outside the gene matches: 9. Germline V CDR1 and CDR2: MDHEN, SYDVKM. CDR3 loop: CASKSSGGRLQETQYF. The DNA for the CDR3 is TGTGCCAGCAAGTCTAGCGGGGGGCGCCTGCAAGAGACCCAGTACTTC. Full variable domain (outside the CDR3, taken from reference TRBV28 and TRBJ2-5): DVKVTQSSRYLVKRTGEKVFLECVQDMDHENMFWYRQDPGLGLRLIYFSYDVKMKEKGDIPEGYSVSREKKERFSLILESASTNQTSMYLCASKSSGGRLQETQYFGPGTRLLVL.

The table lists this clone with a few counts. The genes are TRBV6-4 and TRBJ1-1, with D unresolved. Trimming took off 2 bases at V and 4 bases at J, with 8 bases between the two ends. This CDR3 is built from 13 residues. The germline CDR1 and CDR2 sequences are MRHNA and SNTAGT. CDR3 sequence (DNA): TGTGCCAGCAGTGACGGAAGCGGCACTGAAGCTTTCTTT. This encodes CASSDGSGTEAFF.

The CDR3 is CASSPGTAAGNTIYF. CDR3 coding DNA: TGTGCCAGCTCACCCGGGACAGCGGCCGGAAACACCATATATTTT. The chain couples TRBV18 to TRBJ1-3, with 7 bases aligning to TRBD1. Germline trimming cut 3 bases from V and 4 bases from J; bases unmatched to any gene: 6. Germline V gene data show CDR1 as KGHSH and CDR2 as LQKENI. The CDR3 has 15 residues.